Listed here are 15 T cell receptor beta chains from one sample, sequenced in a study of T-cell reconstitution after alpha-beta-depleted transplantation in children. A TCRbeta library incorporating unique molecular identifiers was prepared. From the PCR reads, TCRdb called clonotypes with MiXCR, one entry per CDR3 protein. The sample lists 350,000 to 400,000 distinct CDR3 sequences, about a fifth occurring once. The sample in question was PBMCs from the stem cell graft donor, obtained from the stem cell graft. These receptors came from a human donor who donated a stem cell graft to a child with acute myeloid leukemia.

This chain uses TRBV12-3 or TRBV12-4 with TRBJ2-7, with TRBD1 identical over 10 bases. The CDR3 runs 15 residues. V lost 6 bases, J lost 4 bases, and 9 bases stayed unmatched. The CDR3 bases are TGTGCCAGCAGACCTCCCGGGACAGGGGCGTACGAGCAGTACTTC. Protein product: CASRPPGTGAYEQYF.

The genes are TRBV5-1 and TRBJ2-1; a possible D gene is TRBD1 (6 bases). CDR3 length: 12 residues. The V gene's germline CDR1 is SGHRS and CDR2 YFSETQ. Between the trimmed V and J ends, which lost 7 bases and 5 bases, there was a span of 10 bases. Here the CDR3 reads CASGYRDNEQFF. In DNA form, the CDR3 reads TGCGCCAGCGGATACAGGGACAATGAGCAGTTCTTC.

The J gene is TRBJ2-7, the V gene TRBV5-1, with TRBD2 identical over 8 bases. The CDR3 contains 17 residues. Germline CDR1 reads SGHRS; CDR2 reads YFSETQ. Trimming at V came to 0 bases and at J to 5 bases, leaving 13 bases not matched to a gene. The CDR3 coding sequence is TGCGCCAGCAGCTTGGCCTGGTTGGGTAGCGGGATCGACGAGCAGTACTTC. Protein product: CASSLAWLGSGIDEQYF.

This chain joins TRBV24-1 and TRBJ2-3, with 12 positions matching TRBD1. The V gene's germline CDR1 is KGHDR and CDR2 SFDVKD. The CDR3 has 14 amino acids. V dropped 9 bases and J dropped 7; count of bases not matched to a gene: 7. The CDR3 loop reads CATDPGQGANTQYF. The CDR3, as DNA: TGTGCCACCGACCCGGGACAGGGGGCAAATACGCAGTATTTT.

There are a few counts of this clonotype. The chain carries TRBV6-1 and TRBJ2-3, with 7 nucleotides matching TRBD2. This CDR3 contains 14 residues. J was trimmed by 6 bases and V by 2 bases; bases with no gene match: 5. Germline V gene lookup returns CDR1 MNHNS and CDR2 SASEGT. CDR3 in amino acids: CASSEFREGDTQYF. CDR3 DNA: TGTGCCAGCAGTGAATTCAGGGAGGGGGATACGCAGTATTTT.

The chain carries TRBV20-1 and TRBJ1-5; TRBD1 might be the D (5 bases). V shed 3 bases and J shed 5 bases, with 14 bases lying between them. This CDR3 comprises 14 residues. Germline values: CDR1 DFQATT, CDR2 SNEGSKA (reference sequence). For the CDR3, the DNA is TGCAGTGCTAGGATGGGGGGGGAATATCAGCCCCAGCATTTT. Residues: CSARMGGEYQPQHF.

The rearrangement joins TRBV12-3 or TRBV12-4 to TRBJ2-1; D is perhaps TRBD1 or TRBD2 (5 bases each). Trimming removed 7 bases from V and 5 bases from J, with 15 bases in between. This CDR3 has 14 residues. CDR3 nucleotides: TGTGCCAGCAATCTCGGGACCGAGAACAATGAGCAGTTCTTC. Its protein is CASNLGTENNEQFF.

This sequence joins TRBV20-1 and TRBJ2-4, with TRBD2 matching 8 bases. The CDR3 is made up of 15 amino acids. After removal of 3 bases from V and 3 bases from J, the junction contained 7 bases not matched to a gene. Germline-derived CDR1 and CDR2 are DFQATT and SNEGSKA (reference sequence). As DNA, the CDR3 is TGCAGTGCTAGCCAAATAGCGGGAAACAAAAACATTCAGTACTTC. Its protein product is CSASQIAGNKNIQYF.

Notes on this clonotype: A much larger clone lies a single base off, so this may be a read error. The chain combines TRBV20-1 with TRBJ2-1; 9 bases are shared with TRBD2. With 4 bases clipped from V and 8 bases from J, the junction kept 9 bases outside the gene matches. This CDR3 has 14 amino acids. CDR1 is DFQATT, CDR2 SNEGSKA, per germline (reference sequence). This CDR3 is CSATGLAREHEQFF. DNA of the CDR3: TGCAGTGCTACAGGACTAGCGAGAGAACATGAGCAGTTCTTC.

V and J are TRBV7-9 and TRBJ2-1, with D tentatively TRBD2 (5 bases). Germline V gene data show CDR1 as SEHNR and CDR2 as FQNEAQ (reference sequence). The length of the CDR3 is 13 residues. As DNA, the CDR3 is TGTGCAACGTCGCGAGGGCTCTACAATGAGCAGTTCTTC. Translating it yields CATSRGLYNEQFF.

The CDR3 DNA follows: TGTGCCAGCAGTTCTTGGGTCGCCGGGGAGCTGTTTTTT. Translated: CASSSWVAGELFF. The chain is built from TRBV12-3 or TRBV12-4 and TRBJ2-2; D is unresolved. V lost 4 bases to trimming and J lost 6 bases, with 9 bases between them. The CDR3 loop spans 13 amino acids.

This clonotype was recorded only once. CDR3 amino acids: CASSARDGQETQYF. CDR3 in DNA: TGTGCCAGCAGTGCCAGGGACGGGCAAGAGACCCAGTACTTC. The rearrangement links TRBV25-1 to TRBJ2-5; the D gene could be TRBD1 or TRBD2 (5 bases each). Germline-derived CDR1 and CDR2 are MGHDK and SYGVNS. V was pared by 4 bases and J by 2 bases, with 11 bases between. The CDR3 loop spans 14 amino acids.

This clonotype was found many times. The chain recombines TRBV29-1 with TRBJ2-7; D remains unclear. Trimming cost V 8 bases and J 2 bases, with 13 bases left between them. Looked up from germline, CDR1 is SQVTM and CDR2 is ANQGSEA. This CDR3 contains 12 residues. The CDR3 region is CSPLHHPYEQYF. Written as DNA, the CDR3 is TGCAGCCCCCTGCACCATCCCTACGAGCAGTACTTC.

The chain is built from TRBV20-1 and TRBJ2-5, with 12 nucleotides matching TRBD2. This CDR3 has 19 amino acids. CDR1 is DFQATT, CDR2 SNEGSKA, per germline (reference sequence). Trimming removed 0 bases from V and 2 bases from J; junction bases left unmatched: 13. The CDR3 spells CSARDPLAGGPMGQETQYF. The CDR3 nucleotides are TGCAGTGCTAGAGATCCCCTAGCGGGAGGGCCGATGGGTCAAGAGACCCAGTACTTC.

V usage is TRBV12-5 and J usage is TRBJ2-1; possibly TRBD1 for D (6 bases). The CDR3 loop spans 15 amino acids. Trimming removed 0 bases at V and 4 bases at J, with 10 bases between. Per germline, CDR1 LGHNT and CDR2 FRNRAP. Here the CDR3 reads CASGLVQGGYNEQFF. The DNA of the CDR3 is TGTGCTAGTGGTTTGGTACAAGGGGGATACAATGAGCAGTTCTTC.